The 10 T cell receptor beta chains below all came from one sample that was sequenced in a study of T cells in localized non-small cell lung cancer. Profiled with immunoSEQ multiplex PCR; TCRdb holds only in-frame clones, not every one. The sample has roughly 76,000 clones; around three quarters are singletons. Specimen: PBMCs, collected before any cancer treatment. These receptor sequences come from a man aged 35-69 years with stage II squamous cell lung carcinoma.

Written as DNA, the CDR3 is TGTGCCAGCAGTGAATTCCAGTCCGGATATCAGCCCCAGCATTTT. This translates into CASSEFQSGYQPQHF. The chain combines TRBV6-1 with TRBJ1-5; D ambiguous. Between the trimmed V and J ends, which lost 2 bases and 5 bases, there was a span of 13 bases. The CDR3 extends over 15 amino acids. CDR1 and CDR2 (germline): MNHNS, SASEGT.

The V and J genes are TRBV15 and TRBJ2-7, with TRBD1 matching 8 bases. V shed 5 bases, J shed 2 bases, and the junction held 5 bases outside the gene matches. CDR1 is LNHNV, CDR2 YYDKDF, per germline (reference sequence). There are 14 residues in the CDR3. The CDR3 loop is CATSPDRGTYEQYF. The CDR3 coding sequence is TGTGCCACCAGCCCTGACAGGGGAACCTACGAGCAGTACTTC.

J is TRBJ1-1 and V is TRBV11-2; no clear D. The CDR3 extends over 14 amino acids. The V end was cut by 1 base, the J end by 1 base, with 7 bases between. Germline V gene lookup returns CDR1 SGHAT and CDR2 FQNNGV. CDR3 protein: CASSLVAGNTEAFF. The CDR3 coding sequence is TGTGCCAGCAGCTTAGTGGCAGGGAACACTGAAGCTTTCTTT.

The rearrangement joins TRBV10-3 to TRBJ2-1; TRBD2 agrees at 9 bases. CDR3 length: 13 amino acids. The germline V gene has CDR1 ENHRY and CDR2 SYGVKD. V gave up 10 bases and J gave up 6 bases; unmatched junction bases: 7. The CDR3 loop reads CATESGGPNEQFF. The CDR3 DNA sequence: TGTGCCACCGAGAGCGGGGGGCCCAATGAGCAGTTCTTC.

The V gene is TRBV2, the J gene TRBJ2-1; 8 bases align to TRBD1. This CDR3 is built from 15 residues. The V and J ends lost 1 base and 3 bases, in that order; junction bases with no gene match: 2. Germline CDR1 reads SNHLY; CDR2 reads FYNNEI. For the CDR3, the DNA is TGTGCCAGCAGTGAAGGGGACAGGTACTACAATGAGCAGTTCTTC. Translation gives CASSEGDRYYNEQFF.

This clone occurred once. This chain links TRBV27 with TRBJ2-7; tentative D call: TRBD2 (6 bases). CDR3 size: 16 residues. Germline assignment: CDR1 MNHEY and CDR2 SMNVEV (reference sequence). Trimming removed 5 bases from V and 2 bases from J, with 19 bases in between. CDR3 residues: CASSPDAGRIAYEQYF. The CDR3 coding sequence is TGTGCCAGCAGTCCCGACGCGGGACGGATTGCCTACGAGCAGTACTTC.

This clone was observed many times. The rearrangement uses TRBV28 and TRBJ1-3; weak D call: TRBD1 (5 bases). The CDR3 runs to 14 residues. With 4 bases removed from V and 4 bases from J, the gap between germline ends came to 11 bases. Germline V gene lookup returns CDR1 MDHEN and CDR2 SYDVKM. CDR3 in DNA: TGTGCCAGCAGTTACCAGGGCTCCGGAAACACCATATATTTT. As protein: CASSYQGSGNTIYF.

The rearrangement links TRBV15 to TRBJ1-3, with a possible D match to TRBD1 (6 bases). Germline loops: CDR1 LNHNV, CDR2 YYDKDF (reference sequence). CDR3 length equals 14 residues. The ends were cut back, 8 bases at V and 0 bases at J, with 11 bases in the middle. CDR3 sequence: CATERGASGNTIYF. The CDR3, as DNA: TGTGCCACCGAAAGGGGGGCCTCTGGAAACACCATATATTTT. Full variable domain (missing parts from reference TRBV15 and TRBJ1-3): DAMVIQNPRYQVTQFGKPVTLSCSQTLNHNVMYWYQQKSSQAPKLLFHYYDKDFNNEADTPDNFQSRRPNTSFCFLDIRSPGLGDTAMYLCATERGASGNTIYFGEGSWLTVV.

V usage is TRBV7-3 and J usage is TRBJ2-1; D is perhaps TRBD1 (5 bases). The CDR3 consists of 15 residues. Germline loops: CDR1 SGHTA, CDR2 FQGTGA. With 2 bases removed from V and 7 bases from J, the gap between germline ends came to 15 bases. CDR3 loop: CASSLDIGAQNEQFF. As DNA, the CDR3 is TGTGCCAGCAGCTTAGATATTGGGGCGCAGAATGAGCAGTTCTTC. The entire variable domain, with the rest obtained from reference TRBV7-3 and TRBJ2-1, is as follows: GAGVSQTPSNKVTEKGKYVELRCDPISGHTALYWYRQSLGQGPEFLIYFQGTGAADDSGLPNDRFFAVRPEGSVSTLKIQRTERGDSAVYLCASSLDIGAQNEQFFGPGTRLTVL.

In its sample, this clone ranks as medium-sized. The V and J genes are TRBV6-1 and TRBJ2-7, with D perhaps matching TRBD1 (6 bases). Trimming stripped 6 bases from V and 2 bases from J, with 14 bases between. In germline, CDR1 is MNHNS, CDR2 SASEGT. The CDR3 is made up of 14 amino acids. Written as DNA, the CDR3 is TGTGCCAGCAGCTACAGGGTCGGAACCTACGAGCAGTACTTC. It translates to CASSYRVGTYEQYF.